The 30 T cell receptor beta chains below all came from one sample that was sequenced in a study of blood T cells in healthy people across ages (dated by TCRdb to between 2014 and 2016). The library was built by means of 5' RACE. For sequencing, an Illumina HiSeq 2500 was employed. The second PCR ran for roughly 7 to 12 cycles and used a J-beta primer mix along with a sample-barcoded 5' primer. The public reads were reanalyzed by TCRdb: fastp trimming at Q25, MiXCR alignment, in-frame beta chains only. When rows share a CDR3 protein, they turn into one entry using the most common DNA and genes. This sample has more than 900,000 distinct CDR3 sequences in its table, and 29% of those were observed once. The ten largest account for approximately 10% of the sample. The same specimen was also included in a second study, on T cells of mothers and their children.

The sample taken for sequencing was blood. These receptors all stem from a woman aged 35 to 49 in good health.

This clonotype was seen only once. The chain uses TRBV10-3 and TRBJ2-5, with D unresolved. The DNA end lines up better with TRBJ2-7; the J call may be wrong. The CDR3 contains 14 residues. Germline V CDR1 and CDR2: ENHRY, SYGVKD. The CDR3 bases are TGTGCCATCAGTGAGAAGGGCCTTGCCTACGAGCAGTACTTC. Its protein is CAISEKGLAYEQYF.

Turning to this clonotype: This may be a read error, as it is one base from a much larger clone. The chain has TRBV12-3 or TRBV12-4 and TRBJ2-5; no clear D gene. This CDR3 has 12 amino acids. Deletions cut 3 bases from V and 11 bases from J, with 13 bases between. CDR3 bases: TGTGCCAGCAGTTTTTCGGTGAACGGGCAGTACTTC. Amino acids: CASSFSVNGQYF.

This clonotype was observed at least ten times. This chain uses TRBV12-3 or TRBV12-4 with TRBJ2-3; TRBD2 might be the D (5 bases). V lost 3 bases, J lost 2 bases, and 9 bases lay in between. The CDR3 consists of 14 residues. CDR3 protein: CASSFGVSTDTQYF. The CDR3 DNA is TGTGCCAGCAGTTTCGGGGTCTCCACAGATACGCAGTATTTT.

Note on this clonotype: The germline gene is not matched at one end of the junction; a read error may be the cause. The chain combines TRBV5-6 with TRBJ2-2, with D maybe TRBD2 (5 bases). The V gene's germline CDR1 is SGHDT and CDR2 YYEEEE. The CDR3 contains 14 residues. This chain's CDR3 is CASSLDSWTGERFF. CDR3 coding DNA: TGTGCCAGCAGCTTGGATTCGTGGACCGGGGAGCGGTTTTTT.

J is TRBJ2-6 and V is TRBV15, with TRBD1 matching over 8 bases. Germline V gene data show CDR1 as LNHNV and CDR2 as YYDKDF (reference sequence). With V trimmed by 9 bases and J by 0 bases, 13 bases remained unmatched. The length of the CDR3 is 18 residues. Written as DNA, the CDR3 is TGTGCCACTGTTGACGGACAGGGCGGACTCTCTGGGGCCAACGTCCTGACTTTC. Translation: CATVDGQGGLSGANVLTF.

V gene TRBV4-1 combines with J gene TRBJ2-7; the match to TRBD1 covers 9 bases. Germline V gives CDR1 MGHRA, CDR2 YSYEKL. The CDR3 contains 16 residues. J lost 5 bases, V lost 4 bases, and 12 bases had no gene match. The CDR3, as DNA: TGCGCCAGCAGCCTGGGGACAGGGACCGGCGCGAACGAGCAGTACTTC. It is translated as CASSLGTGTGANEQYF.

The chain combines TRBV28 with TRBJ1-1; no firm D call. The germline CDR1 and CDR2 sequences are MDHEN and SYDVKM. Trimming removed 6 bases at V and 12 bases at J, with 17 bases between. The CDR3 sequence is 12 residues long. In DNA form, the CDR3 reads TGTGCCAGCAGAATTGACGAATGGATGTCTTTCTTT. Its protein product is CASRIDEWMSFF.

This CDR3 reads CASSVTGTHYGYTF. The CDR3 bases are TGTGCCAGCAGCGTAACTGGGACACACTATGGCTACACCTTC. V is TRBV9 and J is TRBJ1-2, with D possibly being TRBD1 (6 bases). This CDR3 has 14 residues. Germline V CDR1 and CDR2: SGDLS, YYNGEE. Trimming stripped 1 base from V and 3 bases from J, with 10 bases between.

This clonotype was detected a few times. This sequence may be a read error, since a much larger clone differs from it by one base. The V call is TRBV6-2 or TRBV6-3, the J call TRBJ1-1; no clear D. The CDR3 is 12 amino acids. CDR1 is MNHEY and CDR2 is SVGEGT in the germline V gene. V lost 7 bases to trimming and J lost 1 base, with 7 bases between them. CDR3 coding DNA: TGTGCCAGCACCCCTCGGAACACTGAAGCTTTCTTT. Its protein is CASTPRNTEAFF.

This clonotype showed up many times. The CDR3 spells CASSQDLTDTQYF. The CDR3 nucleotides read TGCGCCAGCAGCCAAGATCTCACAGATACGCAGTATTTT. The genes are TRBV4-3 and TRBJ2-3, with D hard to call. CDR1 is LGHNA, CDR2 YSLEER, per germline. V was trimmed by 0 bases and J by 2 bases, leaving 3 bases between them. The CDR3 loop spans 13 amino acids.

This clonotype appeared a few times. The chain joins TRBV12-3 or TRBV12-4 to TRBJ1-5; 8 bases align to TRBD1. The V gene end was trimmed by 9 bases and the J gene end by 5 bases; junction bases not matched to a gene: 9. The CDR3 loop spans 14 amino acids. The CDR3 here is CASSGDRGYQPQHF. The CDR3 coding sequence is TGTGCCAGTAGTGGAGACAGGGGTTATCAGCCCCAGCATTTT.

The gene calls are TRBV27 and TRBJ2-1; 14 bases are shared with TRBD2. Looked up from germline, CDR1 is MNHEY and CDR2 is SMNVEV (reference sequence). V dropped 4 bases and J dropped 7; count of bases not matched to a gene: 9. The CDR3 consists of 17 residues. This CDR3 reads CASSSPGTSGGRNEQFF. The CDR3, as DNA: TGTGCCAGCAGTTCGCCCGGGACTAGCGGGGGAAGGAATGAGCAGTTCTTC.

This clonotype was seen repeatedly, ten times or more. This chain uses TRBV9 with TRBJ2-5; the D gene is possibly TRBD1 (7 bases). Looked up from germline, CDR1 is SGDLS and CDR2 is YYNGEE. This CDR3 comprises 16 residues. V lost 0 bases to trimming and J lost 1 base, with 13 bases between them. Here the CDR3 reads CASSVGGRGVQETQYF. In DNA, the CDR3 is TGTGCCAGCAGCGTAGGCGGCAGGGGGGTCCAAGAGACCCAGTACTTC.

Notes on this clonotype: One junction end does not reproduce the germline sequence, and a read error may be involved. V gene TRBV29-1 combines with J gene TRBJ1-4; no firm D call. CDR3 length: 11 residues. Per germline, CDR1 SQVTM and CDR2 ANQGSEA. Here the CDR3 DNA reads TGCAGCGCAGCAGCTGGTGAAAAACGGTTTTTT. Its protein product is CSAAAGEKRFF.

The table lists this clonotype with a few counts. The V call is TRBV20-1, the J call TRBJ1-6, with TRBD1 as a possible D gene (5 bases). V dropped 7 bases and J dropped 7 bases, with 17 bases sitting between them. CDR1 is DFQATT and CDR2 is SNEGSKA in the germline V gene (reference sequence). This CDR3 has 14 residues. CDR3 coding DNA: TGCAGTGTTAAGATGGGGGTGCGAAATTCACCCCTCCACTTT. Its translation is CSVKMGVRNSPLHF.

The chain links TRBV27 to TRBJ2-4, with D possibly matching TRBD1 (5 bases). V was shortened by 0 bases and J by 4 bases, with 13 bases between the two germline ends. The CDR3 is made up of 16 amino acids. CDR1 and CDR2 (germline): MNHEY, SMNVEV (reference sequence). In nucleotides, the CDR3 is TGTGCCAGCAGTTTATCGAGGCAGGGATGGAAAAACATTCAGTACTTC. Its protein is CASSLSRQGWKNIQYF.

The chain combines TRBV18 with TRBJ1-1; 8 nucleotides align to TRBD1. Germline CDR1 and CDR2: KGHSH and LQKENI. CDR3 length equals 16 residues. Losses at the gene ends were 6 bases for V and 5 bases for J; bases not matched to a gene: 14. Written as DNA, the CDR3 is TGTGCCAGCTCTCCGACCCTAGTGACAGGGGAGACTGAAGCTTTCTTT. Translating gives CASSPTLVTGETEAFF.

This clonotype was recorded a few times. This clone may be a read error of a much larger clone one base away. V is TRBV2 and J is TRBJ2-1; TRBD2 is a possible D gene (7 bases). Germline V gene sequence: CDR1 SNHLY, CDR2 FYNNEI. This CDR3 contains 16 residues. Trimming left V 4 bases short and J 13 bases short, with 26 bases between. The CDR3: CASSGGGGRGKETQFF. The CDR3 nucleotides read TGTGCCAGCAGTGGAGGCGGGGGCAGAGGGAAAGAGACCCAGTTCTTC.

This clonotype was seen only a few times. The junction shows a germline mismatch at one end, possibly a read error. CDR3 sequence: CASSLVAGLNYQQYF. The CDR3 region has the DNA TGTGCCAGCAGCTTAGTGGCCGGCTTAAACTACCAGCAGTACTTC. The chain is built from TRBV11-2 and TRBJ2-7; the D is unclear. This CDR3 has 15 residues. From germline, CDR1 is SGHAT and CDR2 FQNNGV.

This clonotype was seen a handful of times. The CDR3 here is CASSLTGGNEKLFF. The CDR3, as DNA: TGTGCCAGCAGCTTGACAGGGGGAAATGAAAAACTGTTTTTT. The chain is built from TRBV7-9 and TRBJ1-4; 9 nucleotides align to TRBD1. Germline V gives CDR1 SEHNR, CDR2 FQNEAQ (reference sequence). The CDR3 totals 14 residues. V lost 3 bases, J lost 5 bases, and 1 base stayed unmatched. The full variable domain, with the rest looked up from reference TRBV7-9 and TRBJ1-4, is DTGVSQNPRHKITKRGQNVTFRCDPISEHNRLYWYRQTLGQGPEFLTYFQNEAQLEKSRLLSDRFSAERPKGSFSTLEIQRTEQGDSAMYLCASSLTGGNEKLFFGSGTQLSVL.

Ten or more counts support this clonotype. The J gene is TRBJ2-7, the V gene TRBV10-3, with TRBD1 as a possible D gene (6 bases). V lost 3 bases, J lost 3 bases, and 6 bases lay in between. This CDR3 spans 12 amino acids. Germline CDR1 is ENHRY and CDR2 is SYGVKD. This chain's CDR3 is CAISEQGYEQYF. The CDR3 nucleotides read TGTGCCATCAGTGAACAGGGCTACGAGCAGTACTTC.

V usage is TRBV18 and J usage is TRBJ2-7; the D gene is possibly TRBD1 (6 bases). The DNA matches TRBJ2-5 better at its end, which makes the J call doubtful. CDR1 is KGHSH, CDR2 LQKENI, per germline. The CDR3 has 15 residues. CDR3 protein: CASSPRDIRSETQYF. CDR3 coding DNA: TGTGCCAGCTCACCACGGGACATCAGGTCGGAGACCCAGTACTTC.

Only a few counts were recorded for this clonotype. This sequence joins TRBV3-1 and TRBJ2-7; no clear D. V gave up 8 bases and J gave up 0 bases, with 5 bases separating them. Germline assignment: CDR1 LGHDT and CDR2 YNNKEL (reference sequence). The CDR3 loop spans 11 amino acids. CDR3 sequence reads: CASESSYEQYF. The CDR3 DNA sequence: TGTGCCAGCGAGTCCTCCTACGAGCAGTACTTC.

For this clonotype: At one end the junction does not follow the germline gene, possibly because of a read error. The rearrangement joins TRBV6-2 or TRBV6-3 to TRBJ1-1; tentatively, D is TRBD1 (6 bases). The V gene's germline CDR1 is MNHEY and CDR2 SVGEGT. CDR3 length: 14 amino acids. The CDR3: CTSSYRVGGTEAFF. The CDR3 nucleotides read TGTACCAGCAGTTACAGGGTTGGGGGCACTGAAGCTTTCTTT.

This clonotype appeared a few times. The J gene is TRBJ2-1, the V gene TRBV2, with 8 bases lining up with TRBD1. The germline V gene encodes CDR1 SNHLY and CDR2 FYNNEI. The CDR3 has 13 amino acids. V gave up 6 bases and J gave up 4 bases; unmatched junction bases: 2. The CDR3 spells CASRGDRYNEQFF. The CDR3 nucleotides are TGTGCCAGCAGGGGGGACAGGTACAATGAGCAGTTCTTC.

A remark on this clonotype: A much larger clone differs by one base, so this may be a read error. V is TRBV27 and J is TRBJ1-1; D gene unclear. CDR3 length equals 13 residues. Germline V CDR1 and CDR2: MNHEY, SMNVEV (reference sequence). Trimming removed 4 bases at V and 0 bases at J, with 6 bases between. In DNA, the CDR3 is TGTGCCAGCAGTTCCGCTCTGAACACTGAAGCTTTCTTT. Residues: CASSSALNTEAFF.

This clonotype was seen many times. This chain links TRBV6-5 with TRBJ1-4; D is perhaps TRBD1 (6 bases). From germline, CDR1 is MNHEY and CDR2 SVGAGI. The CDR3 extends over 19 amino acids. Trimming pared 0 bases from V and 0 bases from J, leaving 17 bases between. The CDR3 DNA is TGTGCCAGCAGTTACTCGACTGGACAGTTGATTCCAACTAATGAAAAACTGTTTTTT. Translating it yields CASSYSTGQLIPTNEKLFF.

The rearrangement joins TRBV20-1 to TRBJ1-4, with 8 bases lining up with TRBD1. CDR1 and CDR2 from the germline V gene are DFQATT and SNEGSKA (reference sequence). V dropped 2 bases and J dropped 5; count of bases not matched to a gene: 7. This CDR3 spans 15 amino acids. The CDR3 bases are TGCAGTGCTAGAAATACAGGGGGGTCCAATGAAAAACTGTTTTTT. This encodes CSARNTGGSNEKLFF.

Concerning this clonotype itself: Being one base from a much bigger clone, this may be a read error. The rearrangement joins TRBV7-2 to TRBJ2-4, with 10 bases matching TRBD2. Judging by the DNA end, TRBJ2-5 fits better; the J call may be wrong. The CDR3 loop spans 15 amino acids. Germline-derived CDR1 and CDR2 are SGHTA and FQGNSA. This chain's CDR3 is CAGRSGTSEQETQYF. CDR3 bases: TGTGCCGGCAGGTCCGGGACTAGCGAACAAGAGACCCAGTACTTC.

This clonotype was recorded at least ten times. The CDR3 coding sequence is TGTGCCACCAGCCGGGGGGGTGCGAATCAGCCCCAGCATTTT. It encodes CATSRGGANQPQHF. The chain links TRBV15 to TRBJ1-5; perhaps TRBD1 as D (5 bases). Looked up from germline, CDR1 is LNHNV and CDR2 is YYDKDF (reference sequence). Trimming took 5 bases from V and 4 from J, leaving 12 bases between them. The CDR3 contains 14 residues.